Given below is one TCR beta chain in context. Its antigen is not known. The sample belongs to a study of shared clonotypes between healthy human individuals. General study findings and limits: Naive subsets tended to show greater estimated richness than memory subsets. Few donors restricted represented genetic and exposure-history diversity.

CD8 cells classed as naive were CD45RO-negative and positively selected for CCR7, excluding terminally differentiated effector memory CD45RA+ cells. CDR3 length: 14 amino acids. CDR1 is SGHAT and CDR2 is FQNNGV in the germline V gene. V shed 3 bases, J shed 3 bases, and the junction held 4 bases outside the gene matches. TCRdb's table, derived via immunoSEQ multiplex PCR, lists solely in-frame clones and lacks some. This sample yields around 1,900,000 clones, of which 80% to 95% are seen a single time; less than 2% belongs to the top ten. The V and J genes are TRBV11-2 and TRBJ2-5, with TRBD2 identical over 7 bases. The TCR sequence derives from a man between 18 and 29 years old in good health. Some clones in this sample may be carry-over from other donors' samples. Material: naive CD8+ T cells from PBMCs. CDR3 loop: CASSFVGRKETQYF. DNA for the CDR3: TGTGCCAGCAGCTTCGTCGGGAGGAAAGAGACCCAGTACTTC.